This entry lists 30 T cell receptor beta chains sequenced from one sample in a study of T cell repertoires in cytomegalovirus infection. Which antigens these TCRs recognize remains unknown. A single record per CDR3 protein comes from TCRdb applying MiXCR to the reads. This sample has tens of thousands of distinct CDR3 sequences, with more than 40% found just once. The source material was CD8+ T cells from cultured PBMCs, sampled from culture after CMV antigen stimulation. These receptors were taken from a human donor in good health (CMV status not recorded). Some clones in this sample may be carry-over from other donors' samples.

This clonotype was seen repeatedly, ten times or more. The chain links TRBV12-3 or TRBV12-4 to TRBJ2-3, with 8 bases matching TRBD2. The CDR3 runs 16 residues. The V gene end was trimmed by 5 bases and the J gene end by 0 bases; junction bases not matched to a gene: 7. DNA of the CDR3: TGTGCCAGCAGTCCCGTAGCGGGACCTAGCACAGATACGCAGTATTTT. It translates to CASSPVAGPSTDTQYF.

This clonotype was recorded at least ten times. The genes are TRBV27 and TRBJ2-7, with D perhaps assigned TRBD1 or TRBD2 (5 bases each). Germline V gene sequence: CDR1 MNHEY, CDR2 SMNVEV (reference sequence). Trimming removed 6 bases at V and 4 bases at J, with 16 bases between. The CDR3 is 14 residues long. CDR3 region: CASSLSGTGYEQYF. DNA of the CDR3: TGTGCCAGCAGCTTGTCCGGGACGGGTTACGAGCAGTACTTC.

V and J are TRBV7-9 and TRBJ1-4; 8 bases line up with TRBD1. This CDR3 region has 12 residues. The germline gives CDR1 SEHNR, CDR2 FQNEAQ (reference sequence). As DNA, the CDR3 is TGTGCGCTCGACAGGGGTGATGAAAAACTGTTTTTT. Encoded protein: CALDRGDEKLFF.

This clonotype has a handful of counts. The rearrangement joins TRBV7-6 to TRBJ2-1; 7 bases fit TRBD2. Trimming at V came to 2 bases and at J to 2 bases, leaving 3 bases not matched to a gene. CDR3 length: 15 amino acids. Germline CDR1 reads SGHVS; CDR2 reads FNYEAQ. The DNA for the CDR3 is TGTGCCAGCAGCTTAATTGGACTAGCCTACAATGAGCAGTTCTTC. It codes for CASSLIGLAYNEQFF.

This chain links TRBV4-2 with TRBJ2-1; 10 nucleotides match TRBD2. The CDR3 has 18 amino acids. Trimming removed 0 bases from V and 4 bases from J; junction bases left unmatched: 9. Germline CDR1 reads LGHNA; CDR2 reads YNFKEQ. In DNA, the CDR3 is TGTGCCAGCAGCCAAGAGGGGCCCCCACTAGCGGGATACAATGAGCAGTTCTTC. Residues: CASSQEGPPLAGYNEQFF.

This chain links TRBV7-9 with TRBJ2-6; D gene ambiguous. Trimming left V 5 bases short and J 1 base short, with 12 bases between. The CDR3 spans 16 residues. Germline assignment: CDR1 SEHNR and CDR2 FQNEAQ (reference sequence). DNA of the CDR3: TGTGCCAGCAGCCATAGGGAACCGTCTGGGGCCAACGTCCTGACTTTC. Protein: CASSHREPSGANVLTF.

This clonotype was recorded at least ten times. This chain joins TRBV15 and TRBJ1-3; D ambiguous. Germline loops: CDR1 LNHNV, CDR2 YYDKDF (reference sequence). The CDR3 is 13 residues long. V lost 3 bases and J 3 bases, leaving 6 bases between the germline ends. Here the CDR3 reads CATSRTSGNTIYF. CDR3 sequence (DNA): TGTGCCACCAGCAGGACCAGTGGAAACACCATATATTTT.

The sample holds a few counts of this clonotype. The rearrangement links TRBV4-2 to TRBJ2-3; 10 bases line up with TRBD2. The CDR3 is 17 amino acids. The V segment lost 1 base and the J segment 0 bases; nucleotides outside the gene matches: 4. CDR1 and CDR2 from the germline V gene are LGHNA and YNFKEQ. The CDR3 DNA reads TGTGCCAGCAGCCAAGTGGTAGCGGGAGGTAGCACAGATACGCAGTATTTT. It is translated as CASSQVVAGGSTDTQYF.

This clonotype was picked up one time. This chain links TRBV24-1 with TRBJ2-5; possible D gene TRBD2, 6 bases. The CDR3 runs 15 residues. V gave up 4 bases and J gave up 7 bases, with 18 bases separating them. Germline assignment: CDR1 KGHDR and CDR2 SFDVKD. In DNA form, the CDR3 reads TGTGCCACCAGTGAATCCAAGGACTACATGGGGACCCAGTACTTC. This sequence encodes CATSESKDYMGTQYF.

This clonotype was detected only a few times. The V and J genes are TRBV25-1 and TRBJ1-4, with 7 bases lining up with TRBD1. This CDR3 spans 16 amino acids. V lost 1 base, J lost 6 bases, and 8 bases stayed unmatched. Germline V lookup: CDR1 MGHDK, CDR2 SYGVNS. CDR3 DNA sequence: TGTGCCAGCAGTGAATTTAGAGGGACAGTCGATGAAAAACTGTTTTTT. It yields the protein CASSEFRGTVDEKLFF.

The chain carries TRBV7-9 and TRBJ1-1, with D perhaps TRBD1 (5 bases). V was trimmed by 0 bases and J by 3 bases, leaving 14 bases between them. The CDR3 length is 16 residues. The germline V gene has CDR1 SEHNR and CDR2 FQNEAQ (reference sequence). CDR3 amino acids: CASSLATGYLDTEAFF. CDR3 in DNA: TGTGCCAGCAGCTTAGCAACAGGATATCTGGACACTGAAGCTTTCTTT.

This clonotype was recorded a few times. Here the CDR3 DNA reads TGTGCCAGCAGTCCGACTCCTCCCGGCGGGAATCAGCCCCAGCATTTT. Translation: CASSPTPPGGNQPQHF. The rearrangement joins TRBV7-2 to TRBJ1-5; D call uncertain. From germline, CDR1 is SGHTA and CDR2 FQGNSA. The CDR3 totals 16 residues. Trimming took 6 bases from V and 4 from J, leaving 19 bases between them. Looking up the rest from reference TRBV7-2 and TRBJ1-5 gives the full variable domain: GAGVSQSPSNKVTEKGKDVELRCDPISGHTALYWYRQSLGQGLEFLIYFQGNSAPDKSGLPSDRFSAERTGGSVSTLTIQRTQQEDSAVYLCASSPTPPGGNQPQHFGDGTRLSIL.

CDR3 sequence reads: CASSPTPGTGEETQYF. For the CDR3, the DNA is TGTGCCAGCAGCCCCACTCCCGGGACAGGGGAAGAGACCCAGTACTTC. V gene TRBV7-7 combines with J gene TRBJ2-5, with 10 bases matching TRBD1. V gave up 5 bases and J gave up 3 bases; unmatched junction bases: 9. Germline V gene lookup returns CDR1 SSHAT and CDR2 FNYEAQ (reference sequence). CDR3 length: 16 amino acids.

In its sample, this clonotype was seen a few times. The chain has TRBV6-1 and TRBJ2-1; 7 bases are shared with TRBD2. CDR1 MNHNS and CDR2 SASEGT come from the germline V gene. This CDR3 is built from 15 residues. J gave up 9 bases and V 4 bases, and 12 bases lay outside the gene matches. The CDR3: CASSGKRDLRGEQFF. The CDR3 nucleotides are TGTGCCAGCAGTGGCAAGCGGGACCTACGGGGTGAGCAGTTCTTC.

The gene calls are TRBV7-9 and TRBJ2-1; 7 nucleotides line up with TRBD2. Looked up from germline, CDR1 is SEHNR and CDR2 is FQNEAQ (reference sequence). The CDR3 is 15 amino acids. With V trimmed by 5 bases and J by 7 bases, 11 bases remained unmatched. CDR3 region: CASSPARGEDNEQFF. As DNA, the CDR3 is TGTGCCAGCAGCCCAGCACGGGGGGAGGATAATGAGCAGTTCTTC.

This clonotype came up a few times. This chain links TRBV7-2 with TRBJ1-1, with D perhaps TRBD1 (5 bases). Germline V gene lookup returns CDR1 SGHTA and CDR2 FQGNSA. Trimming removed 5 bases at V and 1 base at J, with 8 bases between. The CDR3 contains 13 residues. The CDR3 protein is CASSHGANTEAFF. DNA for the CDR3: TGTGCCAGCAGCCACGGGGCGAACACTGAAGCTTTCTTT. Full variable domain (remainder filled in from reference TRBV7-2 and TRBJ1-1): GAGVSQSPSNKVTEKGKDVELRCDPISGHTALYWYRQSLGQGLEFLIYFQGNSAPDKSGLPSDRFSAERTGGSVSTLTIQRTQQEDSAVYLCASSHGANTEAFFGQGTRLTVV.

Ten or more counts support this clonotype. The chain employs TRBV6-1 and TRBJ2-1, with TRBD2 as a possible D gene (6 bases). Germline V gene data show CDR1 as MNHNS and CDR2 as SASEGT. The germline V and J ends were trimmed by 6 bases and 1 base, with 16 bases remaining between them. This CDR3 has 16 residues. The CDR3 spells CASRGSGTRSYNEQFF. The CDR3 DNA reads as TGTGCCAGCAGAGGGTCTGGGACTCGATCCTACAATGAGCAGTTCTTC.

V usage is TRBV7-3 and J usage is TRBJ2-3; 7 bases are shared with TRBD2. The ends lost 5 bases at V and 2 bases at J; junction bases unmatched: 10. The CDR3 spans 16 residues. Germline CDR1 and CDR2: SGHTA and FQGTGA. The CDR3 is CASSPHPLAATDTQYF. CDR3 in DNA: TGTGCCAGCAGCCCCCACCCGCTAGCGGCCACAGATACGCAGTATTTT. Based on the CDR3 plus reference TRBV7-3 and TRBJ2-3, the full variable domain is GAGVSQTPSNKVTEKGKYVELRCDPISGHTALYWYRQSLGQGPEFLIYFQGTGAADDSGLPNDRFFAVRPEGSVSTLKIQRTERGDSAVYLCASSPHPLAATDTQYFGPGTRLTVL.

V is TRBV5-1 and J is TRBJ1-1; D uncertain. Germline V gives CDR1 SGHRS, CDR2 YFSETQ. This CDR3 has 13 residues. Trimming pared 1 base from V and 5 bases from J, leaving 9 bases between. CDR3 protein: CASSLLTDTEAFF. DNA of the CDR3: TGCGCCAGCAGCTTGTTGACGGATACTGAAGCTTTCTTT.

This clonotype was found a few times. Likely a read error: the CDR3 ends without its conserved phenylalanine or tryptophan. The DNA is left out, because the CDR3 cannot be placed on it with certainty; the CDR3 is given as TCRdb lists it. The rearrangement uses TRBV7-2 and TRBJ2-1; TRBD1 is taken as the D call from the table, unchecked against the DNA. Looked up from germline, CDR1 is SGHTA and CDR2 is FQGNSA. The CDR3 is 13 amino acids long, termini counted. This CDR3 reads CASSPAHFGQGAS.

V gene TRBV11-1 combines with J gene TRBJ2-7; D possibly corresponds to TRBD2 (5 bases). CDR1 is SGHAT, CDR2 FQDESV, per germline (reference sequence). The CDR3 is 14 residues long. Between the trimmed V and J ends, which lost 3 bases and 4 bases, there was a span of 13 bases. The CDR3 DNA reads TGTGCCAGCAGCTTGAAGCGGTCCCGGTACGAGCAGTACTTC. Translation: CASSLKRSRYEQYF.

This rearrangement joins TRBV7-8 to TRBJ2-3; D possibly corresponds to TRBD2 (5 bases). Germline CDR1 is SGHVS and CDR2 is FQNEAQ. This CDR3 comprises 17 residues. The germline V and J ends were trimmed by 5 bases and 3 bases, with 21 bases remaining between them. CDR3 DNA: TGTGCCAGCAGCCCCCCCTTTAGGGAGACTAATACAGATACGCAGTATTTT. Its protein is CASSPPFRETNTDTQYF.

The CDR3 protein is CASRDRAPEAFF. CDR3 DNA: TGCGCCAGCAGAGACAGGGCGCCTGAAGCTTTCTTT. This chain joins TRBV10-2 and TRBJ1-1; 7 positions agree with TRBD1. This CDR3 region has 12 residues. J was trimmed by 6 bases and V by 6 bases; bases with no gene match: 4. Germline V lookup: CDR1 WSHSY, CDR2 SAAADI.

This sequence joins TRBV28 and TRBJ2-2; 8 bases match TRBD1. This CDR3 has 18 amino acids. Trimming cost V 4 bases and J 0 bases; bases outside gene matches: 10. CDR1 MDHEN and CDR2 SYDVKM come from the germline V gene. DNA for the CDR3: TGTGCCAGCAGTTGGAATTCGGGACAGGAAACGAACACCGGGGAGCTGTTTTTT. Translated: CASSWNSGQETNTGELFF. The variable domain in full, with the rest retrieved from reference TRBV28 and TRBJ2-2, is DVKVTQSSRYLVKRTGEKVFLECVQDMDHENMFWYRQDPGLGLRLIYFSYDVKMKEKGDIPEGYSVSREKKERFSLILESASTNQTSMYLCASSWNSGQETNTGELFFGEGSRLTVL.

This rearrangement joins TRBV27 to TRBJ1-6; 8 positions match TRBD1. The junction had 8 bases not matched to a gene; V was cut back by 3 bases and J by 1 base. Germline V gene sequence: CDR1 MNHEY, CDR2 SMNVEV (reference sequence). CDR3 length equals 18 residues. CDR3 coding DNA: TGTGCCAGCAGTTTGAGAACAGGGGGAAAGTCCTATAATTCACCCCTCCACTTT. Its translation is CASSLRTGGKSYNSPLHF.

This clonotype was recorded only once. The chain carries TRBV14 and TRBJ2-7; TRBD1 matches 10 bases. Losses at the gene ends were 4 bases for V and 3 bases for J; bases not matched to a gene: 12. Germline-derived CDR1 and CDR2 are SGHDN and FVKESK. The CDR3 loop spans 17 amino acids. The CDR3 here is CASSPAGRGQGIYEQYF. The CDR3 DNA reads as TGTGCCAGCAGCCCCGCGGGGAGGGGACAGGGGATCTACGAGCAGTACTTC.

The CDR3 loop reads CASSFIGYNEQFF. The DNA for the CDR3 is TGTGCCAGCAGCTTCATAGGGTACAATGAGCAGTTCTTC. The V gene is TRBV7-6, the J gene TRBJ2-1; D is ambiguous. V was clipped by 3 bases and J by 4 bases, with 7 bases between them. CDR1 and CDR2 (germline): SGHVS, FNYEAQ. The CDR3 contains 13 residues. Full variable domain (rest looked up from reference TRBV7-6 and TRBJ2-1): GAGVSQSPRYKVTKRGQDVALRCDPISGHVSLYWYRQALGQGPEFLTYFNYEAQQDKSGLPNDRFSAERPEGSISTLTIQRTEQRDSAMYRCASSFIGYNEQFFGPGTRLTVL.

The CDR3 here is CASSSGTSTDTQYF. CDR3 nucleotides: TGTGCCAGCAGTTCCGGGACTAGCACAGATACGCAGTATTTT. The J gene is TRBJ2-3, the V gene TRBV6-5; TRBD2 might be the D (6 bases). This CDR3 spans 14 amino acids. Germline V gene data show CDR1 as MNHEY and CDR2 as SVGAGI. The V end lost 4 bases, the J end lost 0 bases, and 8 bases lay between the germline ends.

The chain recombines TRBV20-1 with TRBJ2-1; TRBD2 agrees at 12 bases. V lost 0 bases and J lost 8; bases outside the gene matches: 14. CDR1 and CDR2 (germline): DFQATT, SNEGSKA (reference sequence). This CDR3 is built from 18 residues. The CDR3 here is CSARDFRLAGGPSDEQFF. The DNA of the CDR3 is TGCAGTGCTAGAGATTTTCGGCTAGCGGGAGGGCCCTCCGATGAGCAGTTCTTC.

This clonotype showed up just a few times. CDR3 sequence (DNA): TGTGCCAGCAGCTTAGTTGGTAGCGGGAGGTTTCGGGAGCAGTTCTTC. Its translation: CASSLVGSGRFREQFF. The chain couples TRBV7-2 to TRBJ2-1; TRBD2 matches 10 bases. This CDR3 has 16 amino acids. CDR1 is SGHTA, CDR2 FQGNSA, per germline. The trim removed 1 base at V and 10 bases at J, leaving 10 bases unmatched.